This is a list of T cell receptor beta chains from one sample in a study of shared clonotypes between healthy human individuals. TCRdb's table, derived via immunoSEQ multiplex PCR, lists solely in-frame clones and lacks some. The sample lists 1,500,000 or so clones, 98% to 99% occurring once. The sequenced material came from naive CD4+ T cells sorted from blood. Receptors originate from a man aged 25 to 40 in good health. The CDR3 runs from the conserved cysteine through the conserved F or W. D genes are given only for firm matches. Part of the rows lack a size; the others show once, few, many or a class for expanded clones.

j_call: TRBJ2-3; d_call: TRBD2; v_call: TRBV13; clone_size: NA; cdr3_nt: TGTGCCAGCAGCAAAATCAATCCGGGACTAGCGGGAGTAAGCACAGATACGCAGTATTTT; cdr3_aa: CASSKINPGLAGVSTDTQYF
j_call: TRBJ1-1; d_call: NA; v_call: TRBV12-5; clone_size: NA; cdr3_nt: TGTGCTAGTGCTCACGTACGGGGCCATATAAACACTGAAGCTTTCTTT; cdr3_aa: CASAHVRGHINTEAFF
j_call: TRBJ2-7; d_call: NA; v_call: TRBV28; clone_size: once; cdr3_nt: TGTGCCAGCAGTCTGACTAGGGTAGGTTACGAGCAGTACTTC; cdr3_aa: CASSLTRVGYEQYF
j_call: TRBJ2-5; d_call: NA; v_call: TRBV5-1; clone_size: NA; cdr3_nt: TGCGCCAGCAGCTTCCTTTCAGGGGACCAAGAGACCCAGTACTTC; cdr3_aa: CASSFLSGDQETQYF
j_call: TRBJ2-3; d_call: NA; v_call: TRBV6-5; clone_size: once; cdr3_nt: TGTGCCAGCAGTCGGGACTTTAGCACAGATACGCAGTATTTT; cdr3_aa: CASSRDFSTDTQYF
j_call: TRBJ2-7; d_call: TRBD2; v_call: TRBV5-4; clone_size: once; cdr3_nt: TGTGCCAGCAGTTTTGAGGGACGAGCCTTCGGGACTAGCCCCTACGAGCAGTACTTC; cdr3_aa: CASSFEGRAFGTSPYEQYF
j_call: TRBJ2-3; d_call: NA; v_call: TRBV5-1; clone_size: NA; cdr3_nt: TGCGCCAGCAGCTTGGATGTTCGGGAGACAGATACGCAGTATTTT; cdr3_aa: CASSLDVRETDTQYF
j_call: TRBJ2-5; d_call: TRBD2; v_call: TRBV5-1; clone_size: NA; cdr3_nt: TGCGCCAGCAGCCCACCCCGACTAGCGGGATGGCAAGAGACCCAGTACTTC; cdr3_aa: CASSPPRLAGWQETQYF
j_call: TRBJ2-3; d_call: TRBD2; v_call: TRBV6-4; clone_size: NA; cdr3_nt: TGTGCCAGCAGTGAGCGGGAGGGCAGCACAGATACGCAGTATTTT; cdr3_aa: CASSEREGSTDTQYF
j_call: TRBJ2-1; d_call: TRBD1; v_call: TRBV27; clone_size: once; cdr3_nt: TGTGCCAGCACCCCTTCCTCGGACAGGGTTTACAATGAGCAGTTCTTC; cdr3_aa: CASTPSSDRVYNEQFF
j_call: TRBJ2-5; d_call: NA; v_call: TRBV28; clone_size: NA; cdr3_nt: TGTGCCAGCACTGCGCCGGGGGAGACCCAGTACTTC; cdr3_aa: CASTAPGETQYF
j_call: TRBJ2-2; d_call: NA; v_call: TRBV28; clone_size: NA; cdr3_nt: TGTGCCAGCAGTTTATTTCCGGGGACGGTCGGGGAGCTGTTTTTT; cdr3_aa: CASSLFPGTVGELFF
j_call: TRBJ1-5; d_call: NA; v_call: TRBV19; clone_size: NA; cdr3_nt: TGTGCCAGTAGTATAGTAGGGTCGGGTCAGCCCCAGCATTTT; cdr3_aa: CASSIVGSGQPQHF
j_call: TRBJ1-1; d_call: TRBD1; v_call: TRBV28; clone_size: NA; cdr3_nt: TGTGCCAGCAGTTCTTGGGGACAGATGAACACTGAAGCTTTCTTT; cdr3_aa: CASSSWGQMNTEAFF
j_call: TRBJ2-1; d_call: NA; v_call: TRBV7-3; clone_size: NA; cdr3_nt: TGTGCCAGCAGCTTCTACGACAGAGGAACCTACAATGAGCAGTTCTTC; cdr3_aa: CASSFYDRGTYNEQFF
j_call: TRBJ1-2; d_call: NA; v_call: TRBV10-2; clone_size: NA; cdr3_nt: TGCGCCAGCAGTGAGTCGAACCGGAACTATGGCTACACCTTC; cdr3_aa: CASSESNRNYGYTF
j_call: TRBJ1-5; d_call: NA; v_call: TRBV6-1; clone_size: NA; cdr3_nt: TGTGCCAGCAGTGACGGGACTCGACCCCAGCATTTT; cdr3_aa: CASSDGTRPQHF
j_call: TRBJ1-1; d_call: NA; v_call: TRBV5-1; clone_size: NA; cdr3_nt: TGCGCCAGCAGCTTGGAGGGTTTTATGAACACTGAAGCTTTCTTT; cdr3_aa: CASSLEGFMNTEAFF
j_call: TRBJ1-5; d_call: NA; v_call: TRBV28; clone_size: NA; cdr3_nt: TGTGCCAGCAGTTTGGTTGAGAGCAATCAGCCCCAGCATTTT; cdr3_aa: CASSLVESNQPQHF
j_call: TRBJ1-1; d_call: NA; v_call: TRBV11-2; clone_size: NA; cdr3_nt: TGTGCCAGCAGCTTAGATAGCCTGAGGACAAGGGGGAACACTGAAGCTTTCTTT; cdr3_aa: CASSLDSLRTRGNTEAFF
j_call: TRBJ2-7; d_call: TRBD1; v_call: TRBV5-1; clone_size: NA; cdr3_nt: TGCGCCAGCAGCGCCGGGGACAGCGAGCAGCAGTACTTC; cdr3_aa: CASSAGDSEQQYF
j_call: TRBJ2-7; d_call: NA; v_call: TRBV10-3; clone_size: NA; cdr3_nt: TGTGCCATCAGTGTTAGGAGCGACAGTCACTACGAGCAGTACTTC; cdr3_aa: CAISVRSDSHYEQYF
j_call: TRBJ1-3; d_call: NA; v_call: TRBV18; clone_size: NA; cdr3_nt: TGTGCCAGCTCACCCCGGGGCATAGGAAACACCATATATTTT; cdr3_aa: CASSPRGIGNTIYF
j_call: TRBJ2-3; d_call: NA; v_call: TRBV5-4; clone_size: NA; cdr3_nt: TGTGCCAGCAGGCGGGACTTCACCGCAGATACGCAGTATTTT; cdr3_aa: CASRRDFTADTQYF
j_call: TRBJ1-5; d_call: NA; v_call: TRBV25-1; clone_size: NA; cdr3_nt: TGTGCCAGCAGTGAATTTGGGTCGATTCAGCCCCAGCATTTT; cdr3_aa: CASSEFGSIQPQHF
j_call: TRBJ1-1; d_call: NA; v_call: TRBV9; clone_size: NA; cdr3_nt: TGTGCCAGCACCTATATAGGCGCAGGGAACACTGAAGCTTTCTTT; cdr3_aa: CASTYIGAGNTEAFF
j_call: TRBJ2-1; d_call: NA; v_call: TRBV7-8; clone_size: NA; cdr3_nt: TGTGCCAGCAGCTTAGTCTCCAATGAGCAGTTCTTC; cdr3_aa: CASSLVSNEQFF
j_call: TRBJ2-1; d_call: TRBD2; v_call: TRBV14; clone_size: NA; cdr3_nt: TGTGCCAGCAGCCAAAAGAGCGGGAGGGCCCCCAATGAGCAGTTCTTC; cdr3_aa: CASSQKSGRAPNEQFF
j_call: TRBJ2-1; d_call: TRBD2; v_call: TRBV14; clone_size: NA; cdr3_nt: TGTGCCAGCAGCCAAATAGCGGGAGACGGGTACAATGAGCAGTTCTTC; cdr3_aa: CASSQIAGDGYNEQFF
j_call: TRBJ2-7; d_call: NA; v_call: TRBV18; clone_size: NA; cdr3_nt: TGTGCCAGCTCACCCCACCAGTGGGACGAGCAGTACTTC; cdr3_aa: CASSPHQWDEQYF
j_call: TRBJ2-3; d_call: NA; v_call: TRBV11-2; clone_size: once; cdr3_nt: TGTGCCAGCAGCCCCGTGGGTGGAGGAGATACGCAGTATTTT; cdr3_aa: CASSPVGGGDTQYF
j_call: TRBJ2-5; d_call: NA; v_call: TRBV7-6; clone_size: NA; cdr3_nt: TGTGCCAGCAGCTTGGGGACCGGGCAAGAGACCCAGTACTTC; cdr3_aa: CASSLGTGQETQYF
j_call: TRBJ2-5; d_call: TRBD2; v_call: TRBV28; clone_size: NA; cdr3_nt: TGTGCCAGCAGTGCCGTGATGGCTAGCGGGAGGGCCAGGGAGACCCAGTACTTC; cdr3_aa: CASSAVMASGRARETQYF
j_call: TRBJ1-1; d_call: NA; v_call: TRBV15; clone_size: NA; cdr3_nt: TGTGCCACCAGCAGAGCGGGCGGCACTGAAGCTTTCTTT; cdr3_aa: CATSRAGGTEAFF
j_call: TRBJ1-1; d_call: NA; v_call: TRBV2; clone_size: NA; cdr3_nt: TGTGCCAGCAGTAACTATGAAGCTTTCTTT; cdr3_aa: CASSNYEAFF
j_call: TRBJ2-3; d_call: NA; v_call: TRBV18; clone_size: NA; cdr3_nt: TGTGCCAGCTCACCCTCTCCAGATACGCAGTATTTT; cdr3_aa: CASSPSPDTQYF
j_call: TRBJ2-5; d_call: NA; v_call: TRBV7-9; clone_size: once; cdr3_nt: TGTGCCAGCAGCTTAAACTTTCAAGAGACCCAGTACTTC; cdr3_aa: CASSLNFQETQYF